The TCR beta chain under discussion was sequenced for a study of tumor-infiltrating lymphocytes in localized non-small cell lung cancer. Findings of the study overall: Not all patients were TCR sequenced, owing to tissue quantity.

To note about this clone: The antigen remains undetermined.

With V trimmed by 0 bases and J by 12 bases, 8 bases remained unmatched. The V gene's germline CDR1 is LGHNA and CDR2 YSLEER. This CDR3 contains 14 residues. Only in-frame clones appear in the TCRdb table, and some are missing; sequencing was by immunoSEQ multiplex PCR. This sample has 25,000 or so clones; roughly 63% occur once, and the top ten carry roughly 14%. The V and J genes are TRBV4-3 and TRBJ1-5, with 7 bases fitting TRBD1. Sequenced: lung tumor tissue. This TCR came from a human donor with non-small cell lung cancer. The CDR3 reads CASSQDPRGRGQHF. In DNA form, the CDR3 reads TGCGCCAGCAGCCAAGACCCCAGGGGGAGGGGCCAGCATTTT.